The rows below give T cell receptor beta chains drawn from one sample of a study of blood T cell repertoires in COVID-19. Method: immunoSEQ multiplex PCR; TCRdb's copy keeps in-frame clones and lacks some. The sample has 300,000 or so clones; around 90% are singletons. Sequenced input: peripheral blood. The receptor set was obtained from a man between 45 and 60 years old with active or convalescent COVID-19. Both conserved end residues are part of each CDR3. D genes are given only for firm matches. Size values are once, few and many counts, or a class for expanded clones, and some rows have none.

CDR3nt	CDR3aa	abundance	j_gene	d_gene	v_gene
TGTGCCAGCAGTTTTGACCAGGGGAGCGGGCCCCAGCATTTT	CASSFDQGSGPQHF	-	TRBJ1-5	-	TRBV2
TGTGCCAGCAGGGGACAGTTTAGTTATGGCTACACCTTC	CASRGQFSYGYTF	-	TRBJ1-2	TRBD1	TRBV5-5
TGTGCCAGCTCACCGGCCAGGGGGCGAAGAGATGGCTACACCTTC	CASSPARGRRDGYTF	once	TRBJ1-2	TRBD1	TRBV18
TGTGCCAGCAGCCCAATTACGGACACCTTTAGCAATCAGCCCCAGCATTTT	CASSPITDTFSNQPQHF	-	TRBJ1-5	-	TRBV6-2/TRBV6-3
TGTGCCAGCAGTTTCGTGACAGGGGGTGGCACTGAAGCTTTCTTT	CASSFVTGGGTEAFF	-	TRBJ1-1	TRBD1	TRBV28
TGTGCCAGCAGCCTATCCCGCACAGGGCCTGACACCGGGGAGCTGTTTTTT	CASSLSRTGPDTGELFF	-	TRBJ2-2	-	TRBV7-9
TGTGCCAGCAGTTACCAGCCTGGGGGCGTCTATGGCTACACCTTC	CASSYQPGGVYGYTF	once	TRBJ1-2	-	TRBV6-2/TRBV6-3
TGTGCCAGCTCACCTAACCGCGACAGGAATTCACCCCTCCACTTT	CASSPNRDRNSPLHF	-	TRBJ1-6	-	TRBV18
TGTGCCAGCAGCTTAGCCCAGGACAGTCCCCTCCACTTT	CASSLAQDSPLHF	once	TRBJ1-6	-	TRBV7-6
TGTGCCACCAAAACAGGGGGCTCCGGGGAGCTGTTTTTT	CATKTGGSGELFF	-	TRBJ2-2	TRBD1	TRBV28
TGCGCCAGCAGCACGGGACAGCCGAATGAAAAACTGTTTTTT	CASSTGQPNEKLFF	-	TRBJ1-4	TRBD1	TRBV5-1
TGTGCCAGCAGTTTACGGGCGCGGGGCTCACCCCTCCACTTT	CASSLRARGSPLHF	-	TRBJ1-6	-	TRBV28
TGCGCCAGCGGGACAGGATACTACGAGCAGTACTTC	CASGTGYYEQYF	-	TRBJ2-7	TRBD1	TRBV5-1
TGTGCCAGCAGCAAACGGGGGGCCCGCGGCTACACCTTC	CASSKRGARGYTF	-	TRBJ1-2	-	TRBV28
TGCAGTGCTTCCGGCCAAGAGACCCAGTACTTC	CSASGQETQYF	-	TRBJ2-5	-	TRBV20-1
TGTGCCACTAGACTAGCGGGTGCCGGGGAGCTGTTTTTT	CATRLAGAGELFF	once	TRBJ2-2	TRBD2	TRBV7-3
TGCAGCGTTTCTAGGGGGGGGAGAGCTGAAGCTTTCTTT	CSVSRGGRAEAFF	once	TRBJ1-1	-	TRBV29-1
TGTGCCAGCAGCGCAGACCCACAGGGAAGCTCCTACAATGAGCAGTTCTTC	CASSADPQGSSYNEQFF	-	TRBJ2-1	-	TRBV9
TGTGCCAGCAGTAGTAAAGCAGGGCCCTTCCTGGCCGAGCAGTACTTC	CASSSKAGPFLAEQYF	once	TRBJ2-7	-	TRBV11-3
TGTGCCATCAGAGCTGACAGGGCGGTTGAGACCCAGTACTTC	CAIRADRAVETQYF	-	TRBJ2-5	TRBD1	TRBV10-3
TGTGCCAGCAGTTTTCAGGGAATGGGTGAAGCTTTCTTT	CASSFQGMGEAFF	-	TRBJ1-1	-	TRBV27
TGTGCCAGCAGTTTATTCGGGGGACAGGGTCCGAACACTGAAGCTTTCTTT	CASSLFGGQGPNTEAFF	-	TRBJ1-1	TRBD1	TRBV27
TGCGCCAGCAGGGGACAGAACGGTACAATAAGCAATCAGCCCCAGCATTTT	CASRGQNGTISNQPQHF	few	TRBJ1-5	TRBD1	TRBV23-1
TGCGCCAGCAGCTTGTGGAGATCCGGGACTAGCCTTCCCTACGAGCAGTACTTC	CASSLWRSGTSLPYEQYF	-	TRBJ2-7	TRBD2	TRBV5-1
TGCGCCAGCAGCAGAGGAACCCCGAATCAGCCCCAGCATTTT	CASSRGTPNQPQHF	-	TRBJ1-5	-	TRBV10-1
TGTGCCAGCAGTTACTCGATTGAGAGCACAGATACGCAGTATTTT	CASSYSIESTDTQYF	-	TRBJ2-3	-	TRBV6-2/TRBV6-3
TGTGCCAGCAGTCCCGGACTCAGCTCCTACGAGCAGTACTTC	CASSPGLSSYEQYF	-	TRBJ2-7	-	TRBV6-5
TGCGCCAGCAGTGCAGGGGGCGAAACAGATACGCAGTATTTT	CASSAGGETDTQYF	once	TRBJ2-3	TRBD1	TRBV10-1
TGTGCCAGCAGCTTACGACGGGACAGGGCTCCTGAAAAACTGTTTTTT	CASSLRRDRAPEKLFF	-	TRBJ1-4	TRBD1	TRBV11-2
TGTGCCAGCAGCTCCTTAGGAGACTCTGGGGCCAACGTCCTGACTTTC	CASSSLGDSGANVLTF	-	TRBJ2-6	-	TRBV27
TGTGCCAGCCGTCAGGGGGATAACACCGGGGAGCTGTTTTTT	CASRQGDNTGELFF	-	TRBJ2-2	TRBD1	TRBV2
TGTGCCATCAGTGAGTCGGCAGGGCACTCTGGGGCCAACGTCCTGACTTTC	CAISESAGHSGANVLTF	few	TRBJ2-6	-	TRBV10-3
TGCGCCAGCAGCGGCCTAGCGGGAGGAACGGGCGAGCAGTACTTC	CASSGLAGGTGEQYF	-	TRBJ2-7	TRBD2	TRBV5-1
TGTGCCAGTACCAGTCCACCCGGACTCGGCCGGCGTGGCTACACCTTC	CASTSPPGLGRRGYTF	-	TRBJ1-2	-	TRBV19
TGTGCCAGCAGTTACCGTACAGCGGGAGTTTTTGGCACAGATACGCAGTATTTT	CASSYRTAGVFGTDTQYF	-	TRBJ2-3	TRBD2	TRBV6-2/TRBV6-3
TGTGCCAGCCAATGGGAGATGAACACTGAAGCTTTCTTT	CASQWEMNTEAFF	-	TRBJ1-1	-	TRBV6-5
TGTGCCAGCAGTTTCTTGGGGGCAGGATCCTACGAGCAGTACTTC	CASSFLGAGSYEQYF	-	TRBJ2-7	-	TRBV28
TGTGCCAGCAGCTTTAATATCGGGGGGGTAGATACGCAGTATTTT	CASSFNIGGVDTQYF	-	TRBJ2-3	TRBD2	TRBV7-9
TGTGCCAGCAGCCCTACTAGCGGAGGGGACGGGGAGCTGTTTTTT	CASSPTSGGDGELFF	-	TRBJ2-2	TRBD2	TRBV25-1
TGTGCCAGCAGCCACGACAGGGTCCAAGAGACCCAGTACTTC	CASSHDRVQETQYF	-	TRBJ2-5	TRBD1	TRBV7-9
TGTGCCAGTAGTATTACTCCAGGGGGCGGTCAGCCCCAGCATTTT	CASSITPGGGQPQHF	-	TRBJ1-5	TRBD1	TRBV19
TGTGCCAGCACCCGATTGGGCGAGGGCTCCTACGAGCAGTACTTC	CASTRLGEGSYEQYF	-	TRBJ2-7	-	TRBV2
TGTGCCAGCAGTGGGGACAGCTTTTATGGCTACACCTTC	CASSGDSFYGYTF	-	TRBJ1-2	TRBD1	TRBV2
TGTGCCAGCACCACTGCGGGGGCGCGTGGCTCACCCCTCCACTTT	CASTTAGARGSPLHF	few	TRBJ1-6	-	TRBV6-5
TGTGCCAGCTCACCCCAAACAGGGGGCAAGGGAACAGATACGCAGTATTTT	CASSPQTGGKGTDTQYF	-	TRBJ2-3	TRBD1	TRBV18
TGTGCCAGCAGTGGGCAGGGGCCCGAGACCAAAAACATTCAGTACTTC	CASSGQGPETKNIQYF	-	TRBJ2-4	-	TRBV6-2/TRBV6-3
TGTGCCAGTAGTAGCGGGGAAATCTCCTACGAGCAGTACTTC	CASSSGEISYEQYF	-	TRBJ2-7	-	TRBV19
TGCGCCAGCAGCCAAGAGGTGTCAGGGATTATATATGGCTACACCTTC	CASSQEVSGIIYGYTF	-	TRBJ1-2	-	TRBV4-1
TGTGCCACAATGGGCGGTACAGGATCCGTCTCCTACGAGCAGTACTTC	CATMGGTGSVSYEQYF	few	TRBJ2-7	-	TRBV25-1